This T cell receptor beta chain was profiled in a study of T cell responses to AZD1222 COVID-19 vaccine. The wider study: Analyses pooled second doses at about 4 or about 12 weeks. Study-level points and caveats: The study found Spike-specific TCR breadth and depth rose after two AZD1222 doses. Donors were mostly white British, more females; clonal diversity possibly underestimated. Regions 160-218 and 743-854 held dominance among vaccine-associated CD4 TCRs, which spanned spike.

V lost 0 bases and J lost 1, with 7 bases in between. Germline V gene lookup returns CDR1 SGHRS and CDR2 YFSETQ. The CDR3 covers 14 residues. The assay was immunoSEQ multiplex PCR, and TCRdb's table has in-frame clones only and misses some. The sample yields 130,000 to 150,000 clones, 92% seen once. To note about this clone: Its cognate antigen is unknown. The identical CDR3 is also encoded by other nucleotide sequences in the sample.

This chain connects TRBV5-1 to TRBJ1-1, with D perhaps TRBD1 (5 bases). The specimen was peripheral blood, collected on day 0 of AZD1222 vaccination. This clonotype was sampled from an adult in good health. In DNA, the CDR3 is TGCGCCAGCAGCTTGGACGGGGGGAACACTGAAGCTTTCTTT. This encodes CASSLDGGNTEAFF.